These 14 T cell receptor beta chains share one sample of origin, sequenced in a study of neurological immune-mediated disorders. TCRdb analysed the 5' RACE reads with MiXCR anew, one entry per CDR3 protein. Here the sample spans 70,000 or so distinct CDR3 sequences, 3% to 4% being singletons. Sequenced material: PBMCs. These TCRs come from a woman aged 45-65 years with multiple sclerosis.

This clonotype was counted many times. The chain is built from TRBV4-3 and TRBJ2-2, with 14 bases matching TRBD2. Germline lookup yields CDR1 LGHNA and CDR2 YSLEER. V lost 3 bases and J lost 6; bases outside the gene matches: 0. The CDR3 totals 15 residues. The CDR3 loop is CASSQTSGRAGELFF. The CDR3 nucleotides read TGCGCCAGCAGCCAGACTAGCGGGAGGGCCGGGGAGCTGTTTTTT.

This clonotype was seen at least ten times. The CDR3 nucleotides read TGTGCCAGCTCACCGGGAGGAGGCAATCAGCCCCAGCATTTT. It encodes CASSPGGGNQPQHF. The chain employs TRBV18 and TRBJ1-5; D call uncertain. The germline V and J ends were trimmed by 3 bases and 2 bases, with 8 bases remaining between them. Germline V CDR1 and CDR2: KGHSH, LQKENI. The length of the CDR3 is 14 residues.

This clonotype was seen many times. The chain combines TRBV12-3 or TRBV12-4 with TRBJ1-5; 7 positions match TRBD1. The CDR3 length is 13 residues. V shed 2 bases and J 5 bases; nucleotides not matched to a gene: 0. The CDR3: CASSLTGDQPQHF. The CDR3 DNA follows: TGTGCCAGCAGTTTAACAGGGGATCAGCCCCAGCATTTT.

This clonotype was seen at least ten times. This chain links TRBV29-1 with TRBJ1-1; D unresolved. Germline assignment: CDR1 SQVTM and CDR2 ANQGSEA. V dropped 5 bases and J dropped 1 base, with 8 bases sitting between them. The CDR3 contains 12 residues. DNA of the CDR3: TGCAGCGTTACACTAGCGAACACTGAAGCTTTCTTT. It encodes CSVTLANTEAFF. Complete variable domain (other parts from reference TRBV29-1 and TRBJ1-1): SAVISQKPSRDICQRGTSLTIQCQVDSQVTMMFWYRQQPGQSLTLIATANQGSEATYESGFVIDKFPISRPNLTFSTLTVSNMSPEDSSIYLCSVTLANTEAFFGQGTRLTVV.

This clonotype was recorded many times. The chain couples TRBV20-1 to TRBJ2-5; 9 bases are a match to TRBD1. The V gene end was trimmed by 3 bases and the J gene end by 3 bases; junction bases not matched to a gene: 8. This CDR3 is 15 amino acids long. CDR1 is DFQATT and CDR2 is SNEGSKA in the germline V gene (reference sequence). This chain's CDR3 is CSASPGTGKEETQYF. CDR3 bases: TGCAGTGCTAGTCCCGGGACAGGGAAAGAAGAGACCCAGTACTTC.

This clonotype has ten or more counts. The rearrangement links TRBV5-4 to TRBJ1-3; TRBD1 is a possible D gene (5 bases). This CDR3 is 15 amino acids long. Trimming took off 6 bases at V and 0 bases at J, with 13 bases between the two ends. Germline lookup yields CDR1 SGHNT and CDR2 YYREEE (reference sequence). CDR3 amino acids: CASTMGPGSGNTIYF. As DNA, the CDR3 is TGTGCCAGCACTATGGGACCGGGCTCTGGAAACACCATATATTTT.

This clonotype came up many times. J is TRBJ1-2 and V is TRBV7-2; D possibly corresponds to TRBD1 (6 bases). Germline CDR1 is SGHTA and CDR2 is FQGNSA. The germline V and J ends were trimmed by 4 bases and 2 bases, with 20 bases remaining between them. The CDR3 consists of 17 residues. CDR3 loop: CASSSYTDSGGNYGYTF. The CDR3 region has the DNA TGTGCCAGCAGCTCCTACACCGACAGCGGGGGCAACTATGGCTACACCTTC.

This clonotype was observed many times. The chain links TRBV5-1 to TRBJ2-5; 10 bases match TRBD2. V gave up 4 bases and J gave up 0 bases; unmatched junction bases: 15. Germline V gene data show CDR1 as SGHRS and CDR2 as YFSETQ. The CDR3 has 19 residues. The CDR3 sequence: CASSPSPQRGGRDQETQYF. DNA for the CDR3: TGCGCCAGCAGCCCAAGCCCTCAGCGGGGGGGCCGGGACCAAGAGACCCAGTACTTC.

This clonotype was counted ten times or more. The chain joins TRBV5-1 to TRBJ1-1, with D maybe TRBD1 (6 bases). CDR1 and CDR2 from the germline V gene are SGHRS and YFSETQ. The ends were cut back, 0 bases at V and 4 bases at J, with 13 bases in the middle. The CDR3 runs to 15 residues. CDR3 amino acids: CASSLGSGAVTEAFF. DNA of the CDR3: TGCGCCAGCAGCTTGGGGTCAGGGGCAGTCACTGAAGCTTTCTTT.

This clonotype was found many times. The chain couples TRBV5-1 to TRBJ2-1; D might be TRBD1 (5 bases). The ends were cut back, 2 bases at V and 5 bases at J, with 8 bases in the middle. The CDR3 is 13 residues long. Germline CDR1 is SGHRS and CDR2 is YFSETQ. This chain's CDR3 is CASSLGANNEQFF. For the CDR3, the DNA is TGCGCCAGCAGCTTAGGGGCAAACAATGAGCAGTTCTTC.

There are many counts of this clonotype. In DNA, the CDR3 is TGTGCCAGCAGCTTATCTTACACATCCTACGAGCAGTACTTC. Translated, it gives CASSLSYTSYEQYF. The rearrangement uses TRBV11-2 and TRBJ2-7, with D hard to call. The CDR3 totals 14 residues. V lost 2 bases to trimming and J lost 1 base, with 9 bases between them. Germline V CDR1 and CDR2: SGHAT, FQNNGV.

This clonotype has at least ten counts. The rearrangement links TRBV10-3 to TRBJ2-7, with 13 bases matching TRBD2. Germline V gene sequence: CDR1 ENHRY, CDR2 SYGVKD. J gave up 5 bases and V 10 bases, and 8 bases lay outside the gene matches. This CDR3 comprises 14 residues. The CDR3 loop is CATKGLAGLDEQYF. In DNA form, the CDR3 reads TGTGCCACCAAGGGACTAGCGGGATTGGACGAGCAGTACTTC.

This clonotype was recorded many times. This chain links TRBV7-2 with TRBJ1-2, with 9 nucleotides matching TRBD1. The CDR3 covers 12 residues. Germline assignment: CDR1 SGHTA and CDR2 FQGNSA. V shed 4 bases, J shed 8 bases, and the junction held 2 bases outside the gene matches. CDR3 in DNA: TGTGCCAGCAGCTGGACAGGGGTCGGCTACACCTTC. Amino acid sequence: CASSWTGVGYTF.

This clonotype was found many times. The chain is built from TRBV10-3 and TRBJ2-1; D might be TRBD1 (6 bases). Trimming shortened V by 7 bases and J by 8 bases, and 12 bases separated the two germline ends. CDR1 is ENHRY, CDR2 SYGVKD, per germline. The CDR3 is made up of 12 amino acids. CDR3 bases: TGTGCCATCAACGGACAGAGTGATGAGCAGTTCTTC. This sequence encodes CAINGQSDEQFF.